This passage covers 11 T cell receptor beta chains from one sample sequenced in a study of beta chain features in type 1 diabetes. Expressed TCRB transcripts were sequenced because the entire RNA isolate underwent reverse transcription. Clones were sequenced by immunoSEQ multiplex PCR, and TCRdb holds only the in-frame ones, with some missing. The sample lists some 350,000 clones, approximately 12% seen once, with about 0.016% in the top ten. These receptors are not linked to any known antigen. Overall study results and limits: A moderate, significant TCRB CDR3 shortening appeared in type 1 diabetes across four CD4+ subsets.

Sequenced: naive CD4+ T cells from blood. The receptors here all came from a woman aged 18-30 years with type 1 diabetes.

In DNA, the CDR3 is TGTGCCAGCCACAGGGGCCCTCAAGAGACCCAGTACTTC. It codes for CASHRGPQETQYF. The chain couples TRBV2 to TRBJ2-5, with 7 positions matching TRBD1. Germline CDR1 reads SNHLY; CDR2 reads FYNNEI. Trimming at V came to 8 bases and at J to 2 bases, leaving 5 bases not matched to a gene. This CDR3 spans 13 amino acids.

This clone was recorded a few times. The V call is TRBV7-2, the J call TRBJ2-3; 11 nucleotides match TRBD2. V shed 2 bases, J shed 2 bases, and the junction held 3 bases outside the gene matches. Germline assignment: CDR1 SGHTA and CDR2 FQGNSA. The CDR3 contains 16 residues. This CDR3 reads CASSLMTSGTTDTQYF. The CDR3 bases are TGTGCCAGCAGCTTAATGACTAGCGGGACCACAGATACGCAGTATTTT.

This clone showed up just a few times. The same CDR3 arises from other DNA sequences in this sample as well. The chain is built from TRBV30 and TRBJ2-4; perhaps TRBD1 as D (5 bases). In germline, CDR1 is GTSNPN, CDR2 SVGIG (reference sequence). This CDR3 contains 13 residues. V lost 1 base and J lost 1, with 5 bases in between. The CDR3 reads CAWSEGAKNIQYF. The CDR3 DNA reads as TGTGCCTGGAGTGAGGGGGCCAAAAACATTCAGTACTTC.

This clone was observed a few times. This chain connects TRBV2 to TRBJ2-1; 8 bases are shared with TRBD1. This CDR3 region has 15 residues. The V segment lost 2 bases and the J segment 7 bases; nucleotides outside the gene matches: 7. Germline CDR1 is SNHLY and CDR2 is FYNNEI. Written as DNA, the CDR3 is TGTGCCAGCAGTGAACAGACAGGGGCTCCTAATGAGCAGTTCTTC. This gives the protein CASSEQTGAPNEQFF. Based on the CDR3 plus reference TRBV2 and TRBJ2-1, the full variable domain is EPEVTQTPSHQVTQMGQEVILRCVPISNHLYFYWYRQILGQKVEFLVSFYNNEISEKSEIFDDQFSVERPDGSNFTLKIRSTKLEDSAMYFCASSEQTGAPNEQFFGPGTRLTVL.

This clone has only a few counts. The rearrangement joins TRBV9 to TRBJ2-4, with D possibly TRBD1 on 7 matching bases. V shed 0 bases and J shed 7 bases, with 11 bases lying between them. In germline, CDR1 is SGDLS, CDR2 YYNGEE. There are 14 residues in the CDR3. The chain's CDR3 is CASSVAPGGNIQYF. For the CDR3, the DNA is TGTGCCAGCAGCGTAGCCCCAGGGGGGAACATTCAGTACTTC.

The chain carries TRBV10-3 and TRBJ2-1, with 9 positions matching TRBD1. Germline CDR1 and CDR2: ENHRY and SYGVKD. The CDR3 sequence is 17 residues long. After removal of 10 bases from V and 1 base from J, the junction contained 14 bases not matched to a gene. The CDR3 sequence is CATQPGQGSRSYNEQFF. CDR3 in DNA: TGTGCCACCCAGCCGGGACAGGGTTCCAGGTCCTACAATGAGCAGTTCTTC.

This clone has more than one count but fewer than ten. The rearrangement uses TRBV11-2 and TRBJ2-1, with TRBD2 identical over 11 bases. The CDR3 extends over 16 amino acids. Trimming cost V 5 bases and J 12 bases; bases outside gene matches: 15. The germline V gene has CDR1 SGHAT and CDR2 FQNNGV. CDR3 in DNA: TGTGCCAGCAGCCAGATGGCTAGCGGGAGGTTAGTATGGCAGTTCTTC. Translated: CASSQMASGRLVWQFF.

This clone was seen more than once but under ten times. The sample holds other DNA sequences that translate to the same CDR3. The chain has TRBV6-5 and TRBJ2-7, with 7 bases that match TRBD1. Germline loops: CDR1 MNHEY, CDR2 SVGAGI. V trimming: 6 bases; J trimming: 3 bases; junction bases outside the gene matches: 5. The CDR3 length is 13 residues. CDR3 loop: CASRPGGNYEQYV. Here the CDR3 DNA reads TGTGCCAGCAGGCCAGGGGGAAACTACGAGCAGTACGTC.

This clone was seen a handful of times. This chain links TRBV4-1 with TRBJ2-7; 9 bases map to TRBD2. Germline loops: CDR1 MGHRA, CDR2 YSYEKL. The V and J ends lost 0 bases and 4 bases, in that order; junction bases with no gene match: 4. This CDR3 spans 15 amino acids. The CDR3 sequence is CASSQDGTSRYEQYV. CDR3 DNA: TGCGCCAGCAGCCAAGATGGGACTAGCCGTTACGAGCAGTACGTC.

This clone occurred a few times. The rearrangement joins TRBV28 to TRBJ2-3; 7 bases map to TRBD2. This CDR3 contains 18 residues. The V gene end was trimmed by 7 bases and the J gene end by 3 bases; junction bases not matched to a gene: 19. Germline CDR1 MDHEN, CDR2 SYDVKM. Here the CDR3 reads CASKGSLFGAGDTDTQYF. The CDR3 DNA is TGTGCCAGCAAGGGTAGTTTATTTGGCGCGGGAGATACAGATACGCAGTATTTT.

The gene calls are TRBV4-2 and TRBJ1-1; no clear D. The germline V and J ends were trimmed by 1 base and 1 base, with 10 bases remaining between them. This CDR3 contains 15 residues. The germline CDR1 and CDR2 sequences are LGHNA and YNFKEQ. This CDR3 reads CASSQVWATNTEAFF. Here the CDR3 DNA reads TGTGCCAGCAGCCAAGTTTGGGCAACGAACACTGAAGCTTTCTTT.